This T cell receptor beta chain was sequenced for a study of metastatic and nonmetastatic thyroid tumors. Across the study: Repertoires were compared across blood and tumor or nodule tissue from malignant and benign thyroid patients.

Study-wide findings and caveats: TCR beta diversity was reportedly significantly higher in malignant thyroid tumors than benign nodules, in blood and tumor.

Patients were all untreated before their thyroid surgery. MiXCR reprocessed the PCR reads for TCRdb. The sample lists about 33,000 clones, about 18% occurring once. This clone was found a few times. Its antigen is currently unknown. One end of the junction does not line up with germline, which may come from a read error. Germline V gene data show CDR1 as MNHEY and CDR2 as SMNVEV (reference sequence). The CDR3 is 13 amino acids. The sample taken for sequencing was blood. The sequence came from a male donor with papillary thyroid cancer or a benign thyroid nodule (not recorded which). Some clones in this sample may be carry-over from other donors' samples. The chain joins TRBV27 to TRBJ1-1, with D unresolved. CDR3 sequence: CANSYRPNTEDFF. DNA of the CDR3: TGTGCCAACAGTTACAGACCGAACACTGAAGATTTCTTT.